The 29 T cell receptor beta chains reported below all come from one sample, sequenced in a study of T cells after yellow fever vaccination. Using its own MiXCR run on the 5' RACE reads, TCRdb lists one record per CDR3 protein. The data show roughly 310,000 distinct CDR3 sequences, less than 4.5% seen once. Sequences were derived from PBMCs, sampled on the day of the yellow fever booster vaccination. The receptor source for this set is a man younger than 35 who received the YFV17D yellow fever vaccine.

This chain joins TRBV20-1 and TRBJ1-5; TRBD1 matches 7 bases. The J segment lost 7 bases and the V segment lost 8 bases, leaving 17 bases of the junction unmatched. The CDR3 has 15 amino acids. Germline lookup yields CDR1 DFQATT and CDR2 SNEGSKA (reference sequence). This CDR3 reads CSPFQGGVSGQPQHF. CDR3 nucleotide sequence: TGCAGTCCATTTCAGGGGGGGGTTTCGGGACAGCCCCAGCATTTT.

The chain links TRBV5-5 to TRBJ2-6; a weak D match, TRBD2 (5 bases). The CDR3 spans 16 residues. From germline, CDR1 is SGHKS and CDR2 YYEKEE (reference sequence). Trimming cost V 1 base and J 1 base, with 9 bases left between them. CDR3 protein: CASSLTRFSGANVLTF. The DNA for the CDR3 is TGTGCCAGCAGCTTGACTAGGTTTTCTGGGGCCAACGTCCTGACTTTC.

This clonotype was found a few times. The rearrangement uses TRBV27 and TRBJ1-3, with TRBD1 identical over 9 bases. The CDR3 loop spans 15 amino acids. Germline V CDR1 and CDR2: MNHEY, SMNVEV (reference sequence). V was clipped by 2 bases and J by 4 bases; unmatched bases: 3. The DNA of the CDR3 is TGTGCCAGCAGTTTAGACAGGGGGAGGGGAAACACCATATATTTT. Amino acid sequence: CASSLDRGRGNTIYF.

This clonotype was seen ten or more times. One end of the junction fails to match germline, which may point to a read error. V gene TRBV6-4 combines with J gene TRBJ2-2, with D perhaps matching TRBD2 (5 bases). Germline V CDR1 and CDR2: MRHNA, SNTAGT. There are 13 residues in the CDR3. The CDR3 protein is CASTDGETGELFF. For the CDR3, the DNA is TGTGCCAGCACTGACGGGGAGACCGGGGAGCTGTTTTTT.

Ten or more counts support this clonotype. CDR3 residues: CSAWGGGANVLTF. The CDR3 DNA follows: TGCAGTGCCTGGGGCGGTGGGGCCAACGTCCTGACTTTC. The chain combines TRBV20-1 with TRBJ2-6; tentative D call: TRBD1 (5 bases). V was shortened by 6 bases and J by 3 bases, with 9 bases between the two germline ends. CDR1 and CDR2 (germline): DFQATT, SNEGSKA (reference sequence). This CDR3 comprises 13 residues.

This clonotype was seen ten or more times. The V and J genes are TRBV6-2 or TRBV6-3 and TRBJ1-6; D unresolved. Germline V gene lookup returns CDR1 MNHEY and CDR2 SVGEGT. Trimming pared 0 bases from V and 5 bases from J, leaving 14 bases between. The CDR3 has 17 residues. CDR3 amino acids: CASSYSYSGRNNSPLHF. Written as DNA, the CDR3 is TGTGCCAGCAGTTACTCGTACAGTGGCAGGAATAATTCACCCCTCCACTTT.

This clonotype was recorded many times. The chain's CDR3 is CATSRDNSGVRTDTQYF. CDR3 coding DNA: TGTGCCACCAGCAGAGATAACAGCGGGGTCCGGACAGATACGCAGTATTTT. The chain uses TRBV15 and TRBJ2-3, with 7 bases aligning to TRBD2. V lost 0 bases, J lost 3 bases, and 9 bases stayed unmatched. Germline CDR1 reads LNHNV; CDR2 reads YYDKDF (reference sequence). This CDR3 is 17 amino acids long.

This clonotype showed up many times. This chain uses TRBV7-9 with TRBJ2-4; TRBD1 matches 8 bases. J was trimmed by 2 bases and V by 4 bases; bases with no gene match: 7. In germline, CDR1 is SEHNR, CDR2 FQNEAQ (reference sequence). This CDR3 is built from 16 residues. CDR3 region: CASSSMRTGPKNIQYF. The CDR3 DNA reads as TGTGCCAGCAGCTCAATGAGGACAGGGCCCAAAAACATTCAGTACTTC.

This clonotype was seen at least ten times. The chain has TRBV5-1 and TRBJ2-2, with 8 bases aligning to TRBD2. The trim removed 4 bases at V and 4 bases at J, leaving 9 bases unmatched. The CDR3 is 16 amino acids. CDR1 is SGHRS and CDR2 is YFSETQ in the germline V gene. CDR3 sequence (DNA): TGCGCCAGCAGCCTGGGCCTAGCGGGTATCACCGGGGAGCTGTTTTTT. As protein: CASSLGLAGITGELFF.

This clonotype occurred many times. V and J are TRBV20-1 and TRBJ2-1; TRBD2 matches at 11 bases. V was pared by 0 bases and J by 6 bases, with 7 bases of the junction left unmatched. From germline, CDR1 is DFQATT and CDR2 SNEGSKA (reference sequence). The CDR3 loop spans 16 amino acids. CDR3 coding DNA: TGCAGTGCTAGAGATCCTCTAGCGGGGGGACCCAATGAGCAGTTCTTC. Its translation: CSARDPLAGGPNEQFF.

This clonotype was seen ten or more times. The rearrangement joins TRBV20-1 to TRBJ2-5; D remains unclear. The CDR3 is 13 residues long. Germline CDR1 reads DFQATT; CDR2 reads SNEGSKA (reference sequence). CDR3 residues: CSSLGPTQETQYF. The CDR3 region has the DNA TGCAGCTCCCTCGGGCCCACCCAAGAGACCCAGTACTTC.

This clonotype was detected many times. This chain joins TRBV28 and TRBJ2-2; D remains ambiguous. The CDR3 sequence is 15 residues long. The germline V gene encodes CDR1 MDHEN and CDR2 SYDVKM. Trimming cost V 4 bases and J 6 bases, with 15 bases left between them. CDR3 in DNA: TGTGCCAGCAGTTCTCCTTATAGCTGGGCCGGGGAGCTGTTTTTT. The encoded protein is CASSSPYSWAGELFF.

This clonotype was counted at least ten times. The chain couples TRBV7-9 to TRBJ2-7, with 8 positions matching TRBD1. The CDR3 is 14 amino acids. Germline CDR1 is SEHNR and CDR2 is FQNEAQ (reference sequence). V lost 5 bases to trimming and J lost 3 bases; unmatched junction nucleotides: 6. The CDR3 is CASSPPGQGYEQYV. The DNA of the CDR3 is TGTGCCAGCAGCCCACCCGGACAGGGCTACGAGCAGTACGTC.

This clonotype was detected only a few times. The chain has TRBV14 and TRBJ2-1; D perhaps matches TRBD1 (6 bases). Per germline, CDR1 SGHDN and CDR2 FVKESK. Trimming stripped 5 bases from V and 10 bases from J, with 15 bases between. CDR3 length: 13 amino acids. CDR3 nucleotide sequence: TGTGCCAGCAGCTCGTGGACAGAACGCGAGCAGTTCTTC. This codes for CASSSWTEREQFF.

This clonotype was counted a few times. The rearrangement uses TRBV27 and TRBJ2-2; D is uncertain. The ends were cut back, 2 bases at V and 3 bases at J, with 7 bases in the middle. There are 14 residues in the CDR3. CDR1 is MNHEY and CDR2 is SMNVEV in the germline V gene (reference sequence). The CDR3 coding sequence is TGTGCCAGCAGTTTACAGCCTTACACCGGGGAGCTGTTTTTT. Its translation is CASSLQPYTGELFF.

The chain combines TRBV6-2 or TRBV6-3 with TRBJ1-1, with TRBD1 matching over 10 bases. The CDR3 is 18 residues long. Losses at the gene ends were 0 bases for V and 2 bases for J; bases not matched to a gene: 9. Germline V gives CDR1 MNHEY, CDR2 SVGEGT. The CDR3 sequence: CASSYSRNRDRGNTEAFF. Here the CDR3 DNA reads TGTGCCAGCAGTTACTCAAGAAACCGGGACAGGGGAAACACTGAAGCTTTCTTT.

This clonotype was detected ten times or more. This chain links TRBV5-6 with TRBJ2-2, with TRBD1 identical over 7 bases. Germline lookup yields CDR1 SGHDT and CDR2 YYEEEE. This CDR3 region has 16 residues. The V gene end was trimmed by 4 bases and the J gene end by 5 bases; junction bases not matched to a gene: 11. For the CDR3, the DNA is TGTGCCAGCAGCGTCCTAAGACAGGGCGGAACCGGGGAGCTGTTTTTT. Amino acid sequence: CASSVLRQGGTGELFF.

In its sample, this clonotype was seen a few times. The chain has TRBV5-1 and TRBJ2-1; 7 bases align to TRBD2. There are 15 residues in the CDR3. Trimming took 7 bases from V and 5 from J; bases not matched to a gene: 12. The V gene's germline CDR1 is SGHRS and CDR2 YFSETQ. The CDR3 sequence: CASASMASGNNEQFF. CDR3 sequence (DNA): TGCGCCAGCGCGTCAATGGCTAGCGGAAACAATGAGCAGTTCTTC.

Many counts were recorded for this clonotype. The CDR3 region is CASSLRGENWRETQYF. The CDR3 DNA reads TGTGCCAGCAGCCTCCGGGGGGAGAATTGGAGAGAGACCCAGTACTTC. The rearrangement links TRBV11-2 to TRBJ2-5, with TRBD2 matching 7 bases. V gave up 5 bases and J gave up 4 bases; unmatched junction bases: 13. CDR1 is SGHAT, CDR2 FQNNGV, per germline. The CDR3 has 16 amino acids.

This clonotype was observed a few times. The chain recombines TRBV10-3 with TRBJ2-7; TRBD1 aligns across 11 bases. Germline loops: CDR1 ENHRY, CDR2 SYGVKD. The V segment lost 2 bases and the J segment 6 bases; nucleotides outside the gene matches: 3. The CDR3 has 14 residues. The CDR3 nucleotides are TGTGCCATCAGTGAGCCGGGACAGGGGGGCGAGCAGTACGTC. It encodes CAISEPGQGGEQYV.

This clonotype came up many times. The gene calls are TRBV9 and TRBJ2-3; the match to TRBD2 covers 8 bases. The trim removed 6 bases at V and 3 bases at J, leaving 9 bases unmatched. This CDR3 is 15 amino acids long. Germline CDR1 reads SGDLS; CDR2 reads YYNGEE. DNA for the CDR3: TGTGCCAGCAACCCCGGGACTAGGTGGACAGATACGCAGTATTTT. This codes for CASNPGTRWTDTQYF.

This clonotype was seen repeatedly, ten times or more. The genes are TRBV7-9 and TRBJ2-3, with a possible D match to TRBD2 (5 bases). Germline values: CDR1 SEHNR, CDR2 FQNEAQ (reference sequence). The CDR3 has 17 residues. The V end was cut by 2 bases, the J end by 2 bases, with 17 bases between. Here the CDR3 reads CASSLNVRGMYTDTQYF. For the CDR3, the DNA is TGTGCCAGCAGCTTAAACGTCCGGGGAATGTACACAGATACGCAGTATTTT.

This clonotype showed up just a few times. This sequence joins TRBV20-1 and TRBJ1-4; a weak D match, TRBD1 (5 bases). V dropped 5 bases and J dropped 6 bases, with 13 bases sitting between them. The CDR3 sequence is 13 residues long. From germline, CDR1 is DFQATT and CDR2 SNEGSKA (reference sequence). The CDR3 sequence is CSALREVDEKLFF. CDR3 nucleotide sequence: TGCAGTGCTCTCAGGGAGGTGGATGAAAAACTGTTTTTT.

CDR3 protein: CASRPGGPLAGLDTQYF. The CDR3 DNA sequence: TGTGCCAGCAGGCCGGGGGGGCCTCTAGCGGGCCTAGATACGCAGTATTTT. The rearrangement uses TRBV5-4 and TRBJ2-3; the match to TRBD2 covers 8 bases. Germline assignment: CDR1 SGHNT and CDR2 YYREEE (reference sequence). The length of the CDR3 is 17 residues. With V trimmed by 5 bases and J by 5 bases, 16 bases remained unmatched.

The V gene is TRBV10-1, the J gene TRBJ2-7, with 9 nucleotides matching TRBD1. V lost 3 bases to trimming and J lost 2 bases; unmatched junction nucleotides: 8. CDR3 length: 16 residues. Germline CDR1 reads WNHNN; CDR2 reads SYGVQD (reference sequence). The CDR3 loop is CASSDPDRGRPYEQYV. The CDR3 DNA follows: TGCGCCAGCAGTGACCCGGACAGGGGAAGACCCTACGAGCAGTACGTC.

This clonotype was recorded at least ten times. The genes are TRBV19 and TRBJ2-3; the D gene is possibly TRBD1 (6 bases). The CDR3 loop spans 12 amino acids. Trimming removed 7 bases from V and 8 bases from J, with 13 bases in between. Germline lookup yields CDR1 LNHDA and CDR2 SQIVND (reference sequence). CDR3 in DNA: TGTGCCAGTACCCAGGGGCCGGGTACGCAGTATTTT. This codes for CASTQGPGTQYF.

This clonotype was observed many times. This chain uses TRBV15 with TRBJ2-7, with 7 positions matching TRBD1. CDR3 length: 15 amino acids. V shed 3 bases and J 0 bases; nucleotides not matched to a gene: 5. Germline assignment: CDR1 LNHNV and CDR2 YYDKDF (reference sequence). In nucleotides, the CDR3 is TGTGCCACCAGCAGGGACAGGCTGAGCTCCTACGAGCAGTACTTC. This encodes CATSRDRLSSYEQYF. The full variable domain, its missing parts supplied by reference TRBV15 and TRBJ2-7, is DAMVIQNPRYQVTQFGKPVTLSCSQTLNHNVMYWYQQKSSQAPKLLFHYYDKDFNNEADTPDNFQSRRPNTSFCFLDIRSPGLGDTAMYLCATSRDRLSSYEQYFGPGTRLTVT.

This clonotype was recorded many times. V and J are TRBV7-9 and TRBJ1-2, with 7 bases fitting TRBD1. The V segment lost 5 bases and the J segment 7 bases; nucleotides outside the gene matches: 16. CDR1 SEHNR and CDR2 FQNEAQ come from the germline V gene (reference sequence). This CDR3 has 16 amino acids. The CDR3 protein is CASSRTRGGGGVGYTF. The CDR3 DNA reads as TGTGCCAGCAGCCGAACTCGGGGAGGGGGCGGAGTTGGCTACACCTTC.

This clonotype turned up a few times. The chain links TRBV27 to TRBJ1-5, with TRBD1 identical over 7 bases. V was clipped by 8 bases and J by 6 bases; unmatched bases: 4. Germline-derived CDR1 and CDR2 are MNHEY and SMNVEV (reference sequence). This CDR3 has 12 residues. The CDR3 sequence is CASGQGGQPQHF. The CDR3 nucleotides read TGTGCCAGCGGGCAGGGGGGTCAGCCCCAGCATTTT.